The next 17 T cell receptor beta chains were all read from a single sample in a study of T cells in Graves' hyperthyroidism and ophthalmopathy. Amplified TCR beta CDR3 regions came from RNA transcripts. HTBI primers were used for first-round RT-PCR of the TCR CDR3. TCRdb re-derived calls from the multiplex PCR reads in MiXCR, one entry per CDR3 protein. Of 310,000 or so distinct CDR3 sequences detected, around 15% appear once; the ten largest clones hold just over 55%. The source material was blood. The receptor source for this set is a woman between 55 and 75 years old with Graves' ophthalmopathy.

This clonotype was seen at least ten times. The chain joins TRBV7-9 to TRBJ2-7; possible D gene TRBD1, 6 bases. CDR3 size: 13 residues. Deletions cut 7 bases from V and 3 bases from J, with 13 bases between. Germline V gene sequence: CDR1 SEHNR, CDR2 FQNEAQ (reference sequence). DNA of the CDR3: TGTGCCAGCAACTCCCGGGACAACTACGAGCAGTACTTC. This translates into CASNSRDNYEQYF.

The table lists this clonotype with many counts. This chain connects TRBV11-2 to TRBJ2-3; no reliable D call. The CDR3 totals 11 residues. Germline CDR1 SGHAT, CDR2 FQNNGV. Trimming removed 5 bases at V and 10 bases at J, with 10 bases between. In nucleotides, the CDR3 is TGTGCCAGCAGCATGAGCCCTTCGCAGTATTTT. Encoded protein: CASSMSPSQYF.

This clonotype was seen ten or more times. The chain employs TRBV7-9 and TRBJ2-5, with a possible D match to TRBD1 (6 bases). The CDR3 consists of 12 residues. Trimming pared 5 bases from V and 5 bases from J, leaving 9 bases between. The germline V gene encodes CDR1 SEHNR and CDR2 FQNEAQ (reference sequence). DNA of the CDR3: TGTGCCAGCAGCCCCCAGGGGGAGACCCAGTACTTC. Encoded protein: CASSPQGETQYF.

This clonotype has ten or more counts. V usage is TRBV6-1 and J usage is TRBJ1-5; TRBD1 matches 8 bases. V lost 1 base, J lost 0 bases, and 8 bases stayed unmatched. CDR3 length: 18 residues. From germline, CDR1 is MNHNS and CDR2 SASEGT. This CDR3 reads CASSEGEGTGYSNQPQHF. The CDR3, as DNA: TGTGCCAGCAGTGAAGGAGAGGGGACAGGTTATAGCAATCAGCCCCAGCATTTT.

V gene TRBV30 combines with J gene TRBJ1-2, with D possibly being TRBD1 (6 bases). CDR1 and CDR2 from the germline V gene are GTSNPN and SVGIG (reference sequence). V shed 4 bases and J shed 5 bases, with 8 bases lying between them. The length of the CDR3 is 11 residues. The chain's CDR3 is CAWNREYGYTF. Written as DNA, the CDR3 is TGTGCCTGGAACAGGGAGTATGGCTACACCTTC.

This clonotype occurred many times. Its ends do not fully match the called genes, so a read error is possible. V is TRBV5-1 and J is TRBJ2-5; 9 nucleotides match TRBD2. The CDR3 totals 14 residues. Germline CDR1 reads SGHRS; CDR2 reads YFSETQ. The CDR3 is CASSLGLAGETQYF. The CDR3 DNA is TGTGCCAGCAGCTTAGGGCTAGCGGGGGAGACCCAGTACTTC.

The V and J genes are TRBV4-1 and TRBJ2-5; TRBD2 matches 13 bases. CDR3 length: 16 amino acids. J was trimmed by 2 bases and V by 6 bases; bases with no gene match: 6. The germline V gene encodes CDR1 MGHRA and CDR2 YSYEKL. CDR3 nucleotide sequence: TGCGCCAGCAGAAAGGTGGGACTAGCGGGACAAGAGACCCAGTACTTC. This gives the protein CASRKVGLAGQETQYF.

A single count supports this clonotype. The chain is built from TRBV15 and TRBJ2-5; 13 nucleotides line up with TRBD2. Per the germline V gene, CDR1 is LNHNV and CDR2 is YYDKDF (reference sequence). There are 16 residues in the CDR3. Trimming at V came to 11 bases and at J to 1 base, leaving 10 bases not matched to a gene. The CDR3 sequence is CAGRTSGRGSQETQYF. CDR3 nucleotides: TGTGCCGGTCGGACTAGCGGGAGAGGAAGCCAAGAGACCCAGTACTTC. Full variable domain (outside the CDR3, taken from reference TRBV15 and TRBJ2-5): DAMVIQNPRYQVTQFGKPVTLSCSQTLNHNVMYWYQQKSSQAPKLLFHYYDKDFNNEADTPDNFQSRRPNTSFCFLDIRSPGLGDTAMYLCAGRTSGRGSQETQYFGPGTRLLVL.

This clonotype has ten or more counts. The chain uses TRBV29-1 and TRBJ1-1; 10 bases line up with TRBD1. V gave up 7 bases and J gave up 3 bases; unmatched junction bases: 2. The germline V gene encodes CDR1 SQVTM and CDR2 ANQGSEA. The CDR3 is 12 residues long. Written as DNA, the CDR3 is TGCAGCGGTGGACAGGGGGACACTGAAGCTTTCTTT. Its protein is CSGGQGDTEAFF.

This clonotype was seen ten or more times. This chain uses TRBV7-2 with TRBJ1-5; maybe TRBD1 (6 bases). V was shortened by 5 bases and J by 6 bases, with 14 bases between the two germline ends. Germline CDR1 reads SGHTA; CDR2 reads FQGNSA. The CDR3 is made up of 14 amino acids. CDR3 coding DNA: TGTGCCAGCAGCCCACAGGGTAAGGGTCAGCCCCAGCATTTT. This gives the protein CASSPQGKGQPQHF.

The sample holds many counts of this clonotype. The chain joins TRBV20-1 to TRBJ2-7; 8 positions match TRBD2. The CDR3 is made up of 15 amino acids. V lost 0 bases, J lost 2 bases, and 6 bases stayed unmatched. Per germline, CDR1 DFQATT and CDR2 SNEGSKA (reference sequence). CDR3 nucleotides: TGCAGTGCTAGAGATCCCTTAGCGGGAACCTACGAGCAGTACTTC. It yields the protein CSARDPLAGTYEQYF.

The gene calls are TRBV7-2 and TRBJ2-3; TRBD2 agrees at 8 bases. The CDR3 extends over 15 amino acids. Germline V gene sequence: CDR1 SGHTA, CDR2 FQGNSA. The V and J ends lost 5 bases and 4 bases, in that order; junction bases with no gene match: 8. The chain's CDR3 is CASSPQGGRPDTQYF. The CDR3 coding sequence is TGTGCCAGCAGCCCCCAGGGCGGGAGGCCAGATACGCAGTATTTT.

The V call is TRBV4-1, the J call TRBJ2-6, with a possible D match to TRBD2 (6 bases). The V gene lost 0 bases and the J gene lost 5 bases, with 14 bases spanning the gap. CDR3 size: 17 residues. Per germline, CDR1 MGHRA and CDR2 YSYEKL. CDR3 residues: CASSQDVRGLRANVLTF. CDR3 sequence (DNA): TGCGCCAGCAGCCAAGATGTTCGGGGGTTGAGGGCCAACGTCCTGACTTTC.

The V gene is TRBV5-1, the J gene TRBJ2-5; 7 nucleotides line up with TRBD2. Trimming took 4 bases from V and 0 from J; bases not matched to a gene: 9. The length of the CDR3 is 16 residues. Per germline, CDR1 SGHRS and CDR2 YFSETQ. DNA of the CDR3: TGCGCCAGCAGCCCCCGGGATAGCGGGTACCAAGAGACCCAGTACTTC. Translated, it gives CASSPRDSGYQETQYF.

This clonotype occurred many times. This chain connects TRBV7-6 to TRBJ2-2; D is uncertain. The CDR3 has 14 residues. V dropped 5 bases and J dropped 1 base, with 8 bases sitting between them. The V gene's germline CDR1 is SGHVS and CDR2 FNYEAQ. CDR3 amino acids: CASSHGRNTGELFF. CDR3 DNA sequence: TGTGCCAGCAGCCATGGGCGGAACACCGGGGAGCTGTTTTTT.

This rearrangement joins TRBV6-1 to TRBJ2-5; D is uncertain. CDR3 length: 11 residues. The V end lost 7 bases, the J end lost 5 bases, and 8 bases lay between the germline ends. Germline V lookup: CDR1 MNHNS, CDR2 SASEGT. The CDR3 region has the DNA TGTGCCAGCAAATTTGTGGAGACCCAGTACTTC. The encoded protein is CASKFVETQYF.

The CDR3 spells CASSPERTVNTEAFF. The CDR3 region has the DNA TGTGCCAGCAGCCCGGAAAGGACGGTGAACACTGAAGCTTTCTTT. V is TRBV9 and J is TRBJ1-1; no clear D gene. Germline V gives CDR1 SGDLS, CDR2 YYNGEE. The CDR3 runs to 15 residues. The V gene lost 4 bases and the J gene lost 0 bases, with 13 bases spanning the gap.